This passage covers 10 T cell receptor beta chains from one sample sequenced in a study of blood T cells in healthy people across ages. Together with a sample-barcoded 5' primer, a J-beta primer mix was included in a second PCR lasting roughly 6 to 12 cycles. In TCRdb, the 5' RACE reads were re-called with MiXCR into one record per CDR3 protein. In the table there are over 950,000 distinct CDR3 sequences, roughly half of which are singletons. The sample comprised blood. The origin of the receptors is an older woman in good health.

This clonotype was counted many times. This rearrangement joins TRBV19 to TRBJ2-7, with 9 bases lining up with TRBD1. The V and J ends lost 9 bases and 2 bases, in that order; junction bases with no gene match: 8. The CDR3 extends over 14 amino acids. The germline CDR1 and CDR2 sequences are LNHDA and SQIVND (reference sequence). The CDR3 loop reads CASSTGQGAYEQYF. The CDR3, as DNA: TGTGCCAGCAGCACGGGACAGGGCGCCTACGAGCAGTACTTC.

This clonotype was counted a few times. The chain uses TRBV29-1 and TRBJ2-5; D uncertain. Germline-derived CDR1 and CDR2 are SQVTM and ANQGSEA. This CDR3 has 12 amino acids. V was trimmed by 7 bases and J by 2 bases, leaving 11 bases between them. As DNA, the CDR3 is TGCAGCGCGGGTCGCCCACAAGAGACCCAGTACTTC. Translating it yields CSAGRPQETQYF.

This CDR3 reads CASSVTDGRNEQYF. The DNA for the CDR3 is TGTGCCAGCAGCGTGACAGACGGGAGGAATGAGCAGTACTTC. V usage is TRBV7-2 and J usage is TRBJ2-7, with TRBD2 identical over 7 bases. The CDR3 totals 14 residues. The germline CDR1 and CDR2 sequences are SGHTA and FQGNSA. J lost 7 bases, V lost 5 bases, and 11 bases had no gene match.

A few counts support this clonotype. The rearrangement uses TRBV27 and TRBJ2-4; unclear D gene. This CDR3 has 16 amino acids. V was pared by 4 bases and J by 2 bases, with 15 bases between. Germline CDR1 is MNHEY and CDR2 is SMNVEV (reference sequence). CDR3 amino acids: CASSSGVGFSKNIQYF. As DNA, the CDR3 is TGTGCCAGCAGTTCTGGTGTGGGGTTTTCCAAAAACATTCAGTACTTC.

The chain recombines TRBV4-3 with TRBJ2-7, with TRBD1 identical over 9 bases. Germline V gene sequence: CDR1 LGHNA, CDR2 YSLEER. The length of the CDR3 is 17 residues. J lost 4 bases, V lost 5 bases, and 15 bases had no gene match. This CDR3 is CASSARPSRQGVYEQYF. As DNA, the CDR3 is TGCGCCAGCAGCGCAAGACCGTCTAGACAGGGGGTGTACGAGCAGTACTTC.

The V call is TRBV6-6, the J call TRBJ2-5; TRBD2 might be the D (6 bases). The CDR3 is 14 amino acids. The V end was cut by 5 bases, the J end by 11 bases, with 21 bases between. Germline loops: CDR1 MNHNY, CDR2 SVGAGI (reference sequence). The CDR3 is CASSPPTRTFEQYF. The CDR3 nucleotides are TGTGCCAGCAGTCCCCCGACTAGAACCTTTGAGCAGTACTTC.

The CDR3 here is CASSQNRQGAYNEQFF. The CDR3 nucleotides read TGTGCCAGCAGCCAAAACAGACAGGGGGCCTACAATGAGCAGTTCTTC. V is TRBV4-2 and J is TRBJ2-1; 9 nucleotides agree with TRBD1. V gave up 2 bases and J gave up 2 bases; unmatched junction bases: 4. This CDR3 is 16 amino acids long. The germline V gene has CDR1 LGHNA and CDR2 YNFKEQ.

A few counts support this clonotype. The CDR3 nucleotides read TGTGCCAGCAGGGAAAGGCTGACTAATGAAAAACTGTTTTTT. Its protein is CASRERLTNEKLFF. This rearrangement joins TRBV12-3 or TRBV12-4 to TRBJ1-4; D is undetermined. This CDR3 spans 14 amino acids. The V end was cut by 6 bases, the J end by 2 bases, with 10 bases between.

This clonotype has at least ten counts. The V call is TRBV4-1, the J call TRBJ2-1; TRBD1 matches 7 bases. From germline, CDR1 is MGHRA and CDR2 YSYEKL. The CDR3 loop spans 17 amino acids. J lost 4 bases, V lost 0 bases, and 9 bases had no gene match. This CDR3 reads CASSQDGETGWYNEQFF. In DNA, the CDR3 is TGCGCCAGCAGCCAAGATGGGGAGACAGGGTGGTACAATGAGCAGTTCTTC.

The chain joins TRBV28 to TRBJ2-7; D possibly corresponds to TRBD2 (6 bases). Germline values: CDR1 MDHEN, CDR2 SYDVKM. This CDR3 contains 16 residues. Between the trimmed V and J ends, which lost 7 bases and 4 bases, there was a span of 23 bases. CDR3 residues: CASTAPKEGFFYEQYF. The CDR3 DNA follows: TGTGCCAGCACCGCCCCGAAGGAGGGTTTCTTTTACGAGCAGTACTTC.